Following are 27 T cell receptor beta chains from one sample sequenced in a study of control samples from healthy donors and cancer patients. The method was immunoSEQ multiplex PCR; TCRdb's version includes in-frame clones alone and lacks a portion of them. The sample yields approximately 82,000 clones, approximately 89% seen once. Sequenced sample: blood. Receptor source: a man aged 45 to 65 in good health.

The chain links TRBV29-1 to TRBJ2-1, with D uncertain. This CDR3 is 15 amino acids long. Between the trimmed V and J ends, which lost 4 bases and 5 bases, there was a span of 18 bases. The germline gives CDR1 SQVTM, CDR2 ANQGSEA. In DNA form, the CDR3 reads TGCAGCGTTGCATTAGTCCTCGGTTGGGACAATGAGCAGTTCTTC. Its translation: CSVALVLGWDNEQFF.

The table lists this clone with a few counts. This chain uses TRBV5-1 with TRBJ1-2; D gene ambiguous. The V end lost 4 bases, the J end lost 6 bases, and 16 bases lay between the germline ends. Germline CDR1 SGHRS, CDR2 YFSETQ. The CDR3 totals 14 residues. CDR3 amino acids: CASSPSLQSDGYTF. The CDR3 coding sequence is TGCGCCAGCAGCCCCTCCTTACAATCGGATGGCTACACCTTC.

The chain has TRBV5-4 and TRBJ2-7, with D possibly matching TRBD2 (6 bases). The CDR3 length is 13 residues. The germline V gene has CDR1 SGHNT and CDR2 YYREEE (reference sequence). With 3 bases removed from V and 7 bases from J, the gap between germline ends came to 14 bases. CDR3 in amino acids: CASSWDSLGEQYF. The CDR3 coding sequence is TGTGCCAGCAGCTGGGACTCCTTGGGGGAGCAGTACTTC.

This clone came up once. This CDR3 reads CATSDFSPWTSGGANTQYF. In DNA, the CDR3 is TGTGCCACCAGTGATTTTAGTCCCTGGACTAGCGGGGGGGCCAATACGCAGTATTTT. The rearrangement joins TRBV24-1 to TRBJ2-3; TRBD2 matches 15 bases. The V gene end was trimmed by 1 base and the J gene end by 7 bases; junction bases not matched to a gene: 11. Germline-derived CDR1 and CDR2 are KGHDR and SFDVKD. The CDR3 has 19 amino acids.

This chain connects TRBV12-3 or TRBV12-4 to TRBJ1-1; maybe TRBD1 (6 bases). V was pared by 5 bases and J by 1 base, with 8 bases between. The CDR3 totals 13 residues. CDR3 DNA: TGTGCCAGCAGTGTACAGGGGAACACTGAAGCTTTCTTT. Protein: CASSVQGNTEAFF.

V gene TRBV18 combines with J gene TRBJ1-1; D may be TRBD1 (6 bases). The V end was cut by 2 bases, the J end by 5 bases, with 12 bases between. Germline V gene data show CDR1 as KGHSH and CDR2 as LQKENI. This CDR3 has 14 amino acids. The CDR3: CASSPGTMRTEAFF. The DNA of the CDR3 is TGTGCCAGCTCACCAGGGACAATGAGGACTGAAGCTTTCTTT.

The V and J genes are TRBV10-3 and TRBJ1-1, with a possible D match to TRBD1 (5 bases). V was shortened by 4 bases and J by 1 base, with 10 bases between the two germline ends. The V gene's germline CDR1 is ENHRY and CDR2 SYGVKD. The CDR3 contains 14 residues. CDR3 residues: CAISVPGSNTEAFF. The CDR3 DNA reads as TGTGCCATCAGTGTTCCAGGGTCGAACACTGAAGCTTTCTTT.

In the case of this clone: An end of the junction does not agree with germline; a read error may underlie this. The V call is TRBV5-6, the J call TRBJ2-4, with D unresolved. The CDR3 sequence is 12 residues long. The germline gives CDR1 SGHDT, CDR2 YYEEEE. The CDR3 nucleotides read TGTGCCAGCAGCCTGGGCCAAACAAGTTCCTCCTTC. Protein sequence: CASSLGQTSSSF.

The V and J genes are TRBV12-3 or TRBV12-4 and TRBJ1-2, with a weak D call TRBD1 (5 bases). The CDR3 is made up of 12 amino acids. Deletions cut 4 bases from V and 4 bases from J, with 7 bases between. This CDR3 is CASSSGPYGYTF. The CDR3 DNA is TGTGCCAGCAGTTCAGGGCCCTATGGCTACACCTTC.

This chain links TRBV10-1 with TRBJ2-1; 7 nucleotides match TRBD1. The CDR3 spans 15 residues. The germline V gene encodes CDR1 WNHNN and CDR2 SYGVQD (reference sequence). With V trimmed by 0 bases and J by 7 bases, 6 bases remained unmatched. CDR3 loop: CASSESIGGWNEQFF. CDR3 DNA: TGCGCCAGCAGTGAGTCAATAGGGGGCTGGAATGAGCAGTTCTTC.

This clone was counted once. The CDR3: CASSLSETQYF. The CDR3 nucleotides are TGTGCCAGCAGCTTGTCCGAGACCCAGTACTTC. V usage is TRBV5-4 and J usage is TRBJ2-5, with no clear D. Germline values: CDR1 SGHNT, CDR2 YYREEE (reference sequence). This CDR3 comprises 11 residues. The ends were cut back, 1 base at V and 5 bases at J, with 3 bases in the middle.

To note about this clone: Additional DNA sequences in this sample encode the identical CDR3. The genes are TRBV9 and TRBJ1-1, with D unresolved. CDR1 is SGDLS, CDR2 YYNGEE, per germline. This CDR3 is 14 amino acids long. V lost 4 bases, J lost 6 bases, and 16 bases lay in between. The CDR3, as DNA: TGTGCCAGCAGCCCCAGAGGTGGGTCGGCTGAAGCTTTCTTT. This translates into CASSPRGGSAEAFF. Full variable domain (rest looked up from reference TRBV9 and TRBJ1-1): DSGVTQTPKHLITATGQRVTLRCSPRSGDLSVYWYQQSLDQGLQFLIQYYNGEERAKGNILERFSAQQFPDLHSELNLSSLELGDSALYFCASSPRGGSAEAFFGQGTRLTVV.

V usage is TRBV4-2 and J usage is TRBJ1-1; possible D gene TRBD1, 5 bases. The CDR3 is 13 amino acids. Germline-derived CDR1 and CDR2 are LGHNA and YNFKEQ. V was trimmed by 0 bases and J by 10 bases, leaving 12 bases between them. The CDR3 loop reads CASSQEQGGTAFF. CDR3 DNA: TGTGCCAGCAGCCAAGAGCAGGGTGGTACAGCTTTCTTT.

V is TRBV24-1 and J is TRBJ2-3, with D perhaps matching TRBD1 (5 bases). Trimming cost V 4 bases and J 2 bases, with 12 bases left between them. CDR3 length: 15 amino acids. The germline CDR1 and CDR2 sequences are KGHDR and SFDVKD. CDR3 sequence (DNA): TGTGCCACCAGTGAAACTGGACATTTCACAGATACGCAGTATTTT. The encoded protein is CATSETGHFTDTQYF.

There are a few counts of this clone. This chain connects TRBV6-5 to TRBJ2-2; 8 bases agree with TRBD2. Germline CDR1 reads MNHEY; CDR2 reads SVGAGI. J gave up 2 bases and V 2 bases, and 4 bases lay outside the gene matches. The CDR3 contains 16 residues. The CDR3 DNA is TGTGCCAGCAGTTACGCCAGCGGGGGAAACACCGGGGAGCTGTTTTTT. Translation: CASSYASGGNTGELFF.

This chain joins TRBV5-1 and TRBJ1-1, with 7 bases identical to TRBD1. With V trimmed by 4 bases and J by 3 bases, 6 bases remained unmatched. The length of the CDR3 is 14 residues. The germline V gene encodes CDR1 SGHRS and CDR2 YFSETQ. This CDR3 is CASSQQGSDTEAFF. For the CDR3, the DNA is TGCGCCAGCAGCCAACAGGGGTCGGACACTGAAGCTTTCTTT.

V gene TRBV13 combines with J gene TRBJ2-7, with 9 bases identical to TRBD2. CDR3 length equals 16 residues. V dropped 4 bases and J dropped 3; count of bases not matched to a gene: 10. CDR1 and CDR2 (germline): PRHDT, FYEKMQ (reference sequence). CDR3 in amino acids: CASSSGWGGRVYEQYF. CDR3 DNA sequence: TGTGCCAGCAGCTCCGGCTGGGGCGGGAGGGTCTACGAGCAGTACTTC.

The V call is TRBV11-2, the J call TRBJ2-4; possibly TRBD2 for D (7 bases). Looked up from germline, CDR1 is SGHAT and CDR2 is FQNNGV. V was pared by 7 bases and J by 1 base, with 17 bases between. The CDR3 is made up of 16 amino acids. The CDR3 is CASIPCPGGAKNIQYF. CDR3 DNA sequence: TGTGCCAGCATCCCTTGCCCGGGGGGCGCCAAAAACATTCAGTACTTC.

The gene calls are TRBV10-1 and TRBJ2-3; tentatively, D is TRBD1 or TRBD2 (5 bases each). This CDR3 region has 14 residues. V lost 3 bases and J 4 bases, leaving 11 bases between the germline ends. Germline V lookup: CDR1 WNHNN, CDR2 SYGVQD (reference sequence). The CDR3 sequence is CASSDSGTADTQYF. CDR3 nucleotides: TGCGCCAGCAGTGACTCCGGGACGGCAGATACGCAGTATTTT.

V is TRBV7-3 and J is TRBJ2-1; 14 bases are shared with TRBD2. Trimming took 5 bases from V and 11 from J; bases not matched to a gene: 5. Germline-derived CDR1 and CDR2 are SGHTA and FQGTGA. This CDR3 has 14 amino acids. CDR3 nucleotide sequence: TGTGCCAGCAGCGACGGACTAGCGGGGGGCCAGCAGTTCTTC. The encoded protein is CASSDGLAGGQQFF.

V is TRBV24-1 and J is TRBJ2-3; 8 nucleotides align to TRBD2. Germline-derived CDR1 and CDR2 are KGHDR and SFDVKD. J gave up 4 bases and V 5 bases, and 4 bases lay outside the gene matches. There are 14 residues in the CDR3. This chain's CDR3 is CATSVGRAADTQYF. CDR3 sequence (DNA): TGTGCCACCAGTGTCGGGAGGGCGGCAGATACGCAGTATTTT.

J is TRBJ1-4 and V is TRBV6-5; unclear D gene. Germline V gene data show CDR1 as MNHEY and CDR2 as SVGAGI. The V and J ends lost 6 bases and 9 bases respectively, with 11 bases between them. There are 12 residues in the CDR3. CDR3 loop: CASRNPMKKLFF. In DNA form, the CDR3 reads TGTGCCAGCAGAAATCCGATGAAAAAACTGTTTTTT.

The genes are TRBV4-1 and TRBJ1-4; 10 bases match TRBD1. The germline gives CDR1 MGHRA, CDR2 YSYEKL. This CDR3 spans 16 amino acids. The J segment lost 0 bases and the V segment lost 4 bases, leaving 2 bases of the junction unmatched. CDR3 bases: TGCGCCAGCAGCCCGACAGGGGGCTCAACTAATGAAAAACTGTTTTTT. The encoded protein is CASSPTGGSTNEKLFF.

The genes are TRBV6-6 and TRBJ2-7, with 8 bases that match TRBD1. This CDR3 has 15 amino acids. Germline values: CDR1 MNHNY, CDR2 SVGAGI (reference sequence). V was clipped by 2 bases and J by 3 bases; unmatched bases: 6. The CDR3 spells CASSYAPGQGYEQYV. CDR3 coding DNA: TGTGCCAGCAGTTACGCCCCTGGACAGGGCTACGAGCAGTACGTC.

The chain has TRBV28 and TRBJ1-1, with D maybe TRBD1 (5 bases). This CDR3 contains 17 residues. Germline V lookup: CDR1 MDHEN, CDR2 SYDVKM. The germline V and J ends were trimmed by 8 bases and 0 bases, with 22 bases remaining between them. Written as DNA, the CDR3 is TGTGCCAGCCGGCGTTTTTCGGGGGGAGCGATGAACACTGAAGCTTTCTTT. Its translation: CASRRFSGGAMNTEAFF.

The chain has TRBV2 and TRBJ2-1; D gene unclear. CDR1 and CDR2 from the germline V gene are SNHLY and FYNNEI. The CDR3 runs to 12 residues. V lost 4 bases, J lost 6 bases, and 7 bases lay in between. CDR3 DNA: TGTGCCAGCAGTGGAACCCTCAATGAGCAGTTCTTC. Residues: CASSGTLNEQFF.

CDR3 in DNA: TGTGCCAGCAGTTACACCGGGACAGGGGGATCTGGCTACACCTTC. Its protein is CASSYTGTGGSGYTF. V usage is TRBV6-5 and J usage is TRBJ1-2; 11 nucleotides agree with TRBD1. CDR1 is MNHEY, CDR2 SVGAGI, per germline. J was trimmed by 7 bases and V by 2 bases; bases with no gene match: 6. The CDR3 is 15 amino acids.